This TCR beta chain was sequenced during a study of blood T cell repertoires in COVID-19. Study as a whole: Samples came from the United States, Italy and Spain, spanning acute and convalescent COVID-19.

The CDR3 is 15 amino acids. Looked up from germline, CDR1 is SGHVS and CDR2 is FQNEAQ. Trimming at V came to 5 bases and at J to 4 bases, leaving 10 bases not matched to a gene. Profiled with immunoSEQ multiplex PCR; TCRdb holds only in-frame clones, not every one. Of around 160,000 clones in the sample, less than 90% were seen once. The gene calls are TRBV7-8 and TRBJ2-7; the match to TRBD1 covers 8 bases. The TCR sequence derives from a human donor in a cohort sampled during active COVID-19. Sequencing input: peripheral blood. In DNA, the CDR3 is TGTGCCAGCAGCCGAACGCAGGGGGCCCTTTACGAGCAGTACTTC. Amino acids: CASSRTQGALYEQYF.